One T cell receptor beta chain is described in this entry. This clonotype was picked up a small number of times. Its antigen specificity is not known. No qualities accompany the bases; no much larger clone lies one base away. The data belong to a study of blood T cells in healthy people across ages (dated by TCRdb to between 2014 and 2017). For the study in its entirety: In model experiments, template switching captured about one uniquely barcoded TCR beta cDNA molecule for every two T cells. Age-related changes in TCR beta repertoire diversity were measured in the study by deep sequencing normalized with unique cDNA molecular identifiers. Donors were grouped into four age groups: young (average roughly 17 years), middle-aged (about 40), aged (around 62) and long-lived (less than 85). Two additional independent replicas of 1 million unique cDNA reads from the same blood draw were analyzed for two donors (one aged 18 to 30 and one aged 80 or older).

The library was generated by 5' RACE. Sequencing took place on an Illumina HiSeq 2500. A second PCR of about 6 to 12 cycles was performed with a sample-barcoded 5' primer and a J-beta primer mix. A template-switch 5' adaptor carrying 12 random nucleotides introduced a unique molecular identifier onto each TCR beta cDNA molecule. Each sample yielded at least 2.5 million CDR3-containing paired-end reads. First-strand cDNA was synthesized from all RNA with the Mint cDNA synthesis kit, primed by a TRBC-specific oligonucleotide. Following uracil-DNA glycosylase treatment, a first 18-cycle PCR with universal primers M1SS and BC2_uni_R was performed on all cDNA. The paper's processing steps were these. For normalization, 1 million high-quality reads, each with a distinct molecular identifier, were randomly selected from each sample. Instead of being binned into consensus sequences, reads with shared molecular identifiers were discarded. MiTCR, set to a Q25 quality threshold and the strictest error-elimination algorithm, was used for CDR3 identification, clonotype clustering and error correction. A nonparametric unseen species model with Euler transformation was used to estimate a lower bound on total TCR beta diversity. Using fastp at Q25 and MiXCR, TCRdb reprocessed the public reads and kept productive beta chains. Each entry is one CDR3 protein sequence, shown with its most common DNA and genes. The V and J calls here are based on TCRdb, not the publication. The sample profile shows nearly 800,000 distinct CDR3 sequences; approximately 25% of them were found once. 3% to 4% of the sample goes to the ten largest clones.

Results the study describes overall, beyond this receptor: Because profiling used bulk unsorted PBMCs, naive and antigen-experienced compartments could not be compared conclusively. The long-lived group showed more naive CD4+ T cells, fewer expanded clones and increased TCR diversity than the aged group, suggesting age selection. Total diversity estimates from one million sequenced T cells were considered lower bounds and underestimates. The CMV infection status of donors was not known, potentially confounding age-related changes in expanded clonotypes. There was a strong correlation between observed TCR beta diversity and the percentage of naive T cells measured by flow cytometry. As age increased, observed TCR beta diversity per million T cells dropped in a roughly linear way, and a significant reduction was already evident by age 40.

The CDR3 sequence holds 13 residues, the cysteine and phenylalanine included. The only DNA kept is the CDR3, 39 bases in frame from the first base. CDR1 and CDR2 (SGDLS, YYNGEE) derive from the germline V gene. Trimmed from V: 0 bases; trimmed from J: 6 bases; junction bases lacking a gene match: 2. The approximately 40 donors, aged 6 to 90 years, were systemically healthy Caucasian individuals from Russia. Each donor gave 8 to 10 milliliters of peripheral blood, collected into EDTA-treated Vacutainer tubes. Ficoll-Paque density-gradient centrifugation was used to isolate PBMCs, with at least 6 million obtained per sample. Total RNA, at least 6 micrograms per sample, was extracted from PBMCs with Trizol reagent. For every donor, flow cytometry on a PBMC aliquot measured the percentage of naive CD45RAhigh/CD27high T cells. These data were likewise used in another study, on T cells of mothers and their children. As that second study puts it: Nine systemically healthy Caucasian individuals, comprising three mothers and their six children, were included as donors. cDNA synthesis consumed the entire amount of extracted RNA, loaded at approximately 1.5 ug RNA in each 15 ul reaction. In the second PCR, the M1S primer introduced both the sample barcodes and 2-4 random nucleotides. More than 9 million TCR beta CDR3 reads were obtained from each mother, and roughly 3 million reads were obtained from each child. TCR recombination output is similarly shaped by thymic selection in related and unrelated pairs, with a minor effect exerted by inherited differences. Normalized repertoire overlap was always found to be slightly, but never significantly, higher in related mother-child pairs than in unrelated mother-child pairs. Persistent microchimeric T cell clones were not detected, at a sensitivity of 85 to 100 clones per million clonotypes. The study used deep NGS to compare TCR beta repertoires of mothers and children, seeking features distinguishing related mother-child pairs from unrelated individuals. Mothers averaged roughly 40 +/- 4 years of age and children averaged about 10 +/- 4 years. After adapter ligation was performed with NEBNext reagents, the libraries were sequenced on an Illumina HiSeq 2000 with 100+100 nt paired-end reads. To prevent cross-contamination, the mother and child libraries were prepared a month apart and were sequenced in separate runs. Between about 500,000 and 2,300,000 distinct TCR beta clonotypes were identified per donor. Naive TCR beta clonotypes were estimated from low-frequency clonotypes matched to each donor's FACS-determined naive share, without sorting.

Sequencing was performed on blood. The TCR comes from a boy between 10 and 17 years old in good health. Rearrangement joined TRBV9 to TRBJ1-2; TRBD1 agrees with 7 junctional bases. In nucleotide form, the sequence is TGTGCCAGCAGCGTAGGACAGGGCCATGGCTACACCTTC. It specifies CASSVGQGHGYTF.